The following is a TCR beta chain sequence with its context. Its antigen is unknown. J gave up 3 bases and V 7 bases, and 9 bases lay outside the gene matches. Germline assignment: CDR1 ENHRY and CDR2 SYGVKD. CDR3 size: 14 residues. The data were obtained in a study of OX40 agonist ivuxolimab in advanced cancers. Whole-study results and caveats: CD8+ T cells were the subset that, on average, had more expanded clones than CD4+.

Clones were sequenced by immunoSEQ multiplex PCR, and TCRdb holds only the in-frame ones, with some missing. The sample lists 55,000 to 80,000 clones, approximately 81% occurring once. The chain links TRBV10-3 to TRBJ2-7; 7 bases are shared with TRBD2. The input for sequencing was CD4+ or CD8+ T cells sorted from blood, taken in a trial of the OX40 agonist ivuxolimab. The clonotype originates from an adult with an advanced solid tumor such as melanoma, head and neck, liver or kidney cancer. CDR3 sequence reads: CAITREARGYEQYF. The CDR3 bases are TGTGCCATCACACGGGAGGCTCGGGGCTACGAGCAGTACTTC.